This T cell receptor beta chain is from a study of regulatory T cells in long-lasting Graves disease. This sample's time point: newly diagnosed GD, antithyroid drugs for less than 3 months. The authors made the TCR library using RNA they extracted from PBMCs. Construction of the TCR beta libraries employed iRepertoire HTBI primers in conjunction with Arm-PCR of CDR3 regions. MiXCR was run by TCRdb on the multiplex PCR reads, yielding one entry per CDR3 protein. The sample consists of about 530,000 distinct CDR3 sequences, more than 15% of them appearing once. J gave up 2 bases and V 6 bases, and 7 bases lay outside the gene matches. The CDR3 is 14 amino acids. These same data were also listed under a study on T cells in Graves' hyperthyroidism and ophthalmopathy.

Sequencing was performed on peripheral blood mononuclear cells (PBMCs), taken at new diagnosis, from a patient treated with antithyroid drugs. The V call is TRBV12-3 or TRBV12-4, the J call TRBJ2-7, with 7 bases fitting TRBD1. This TCR came from a middle-aged woman with Graves disease. The CDR3 loop is CASSVDRAAYEQYF. The CDR3 bases are TGTGCCAGCAGCGTCGACAGGGCCGCCTACGAGCAGTACTTC.